Given below is one TCR beta chain in context. Via MiXCR, TCRdb re-called the 5' RACE reads, giving one row per CDR3 protein. The sample includes about 12,000 distinct CDR3 sequences, 4% to 6% of them seen just once. The sample originates from a study of T cells after yellow fever vaccination. Regarding the study as a whole: The secondary response was weaker but peaked faster, day 5 versus 15.

The V end was cut by 6 bases, the J end by 5 bases, with 20 bases between. The CDR3 loop spans 15 amino acids. Germline values: CDR1 MNHNS, CDR2 SASEGT. The chain joins TRBV6-1 to TRBJ2-7; the D gene is possibly TRBD2 (5 bases). The TCR comes from a man aged 25 to 45 who received the YFV17D yellow fever vaccine. The sample consisted of PBMCs, either bulk or a sorted T-cell subset (CD4+, CD8+, memory, or dextramer-sorted; not recorded which), taken 45 days after the yellow fever booster vaccination. As DNA, the CDR3 is TGTGCCAGCAGGAGCTTTAGCGAGGGAGCTGACGAGCAGTACTTC. This translates into CASRSFSEGADEQYF.